This T cell receptor (beta chain) appears in the sequencing data of a study of CD8 T cells in ankylosing spondylitis. CDR3 length: 16 residues. Per the germline V gene, CDR1 is SEHNR and CDR2 is FQNEAQ (reference sequence). The J segment lost 2 bases and the V segment lost 5 bases, leaving 11 bases of the junction unmatched. Each CDR3 protein is one row after TCRdb ran MiXCR on the 5' RACE reads. The table includes roughly 36,000 distinct CDR3 sequences, 12% to 15% detected once. The chain has TRBV7-9 and TRBJ2-7; 8 bases map to TRBD2. The receptor was isolated from a male donor with ankylosing spondylitis or in good health (not recorded which). Material: blood. CDR3 coding DNA: TGTGCCAGCAGCCCCAATGTGGCGGGAGGTCCCTACGAGCAGTACTTC. Translation gives CASSPNVAGGPYEQYF. The full variable domain, completed using reference TRBV7-9 and TRBJ2-7, is DTGVSQNPRHKITKRGQNVTFRCDPISEHNRLYWYRQTLGQGPEFLTYFQNEAQLEKSRLLSDRFSAERPKGSFSTLEIQRTEQGDSAMYLCASSPNVAGGPYEQYFGPGTRLTVT.